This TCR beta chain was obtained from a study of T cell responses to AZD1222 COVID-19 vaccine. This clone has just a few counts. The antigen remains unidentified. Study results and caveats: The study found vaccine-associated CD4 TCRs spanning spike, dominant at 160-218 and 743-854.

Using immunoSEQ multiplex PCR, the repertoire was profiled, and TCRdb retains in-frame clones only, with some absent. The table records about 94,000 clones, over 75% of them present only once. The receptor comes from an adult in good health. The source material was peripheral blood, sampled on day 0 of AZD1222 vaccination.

CDR3 amino acids: CASSPSGDYGYTF. The CDR3 nucleotides read TGTGCCAGCAGTCCCTCGGGGGACTATGGCTACACCTTC. The chain recombines TRBV9 with TRBJ1-2; the D gene is possibly TRBD1 (5 bases). Trimming cost V 5 bases and J 3 bases, with 11 bases left between them. The germline V gene has CDR1 SGDLS and CDR2 YYNGEE. CDR3 length: 13 residues.